Each of the 21 T cell receptor beta chains below was sequenced from the same sample in a study of blood T cell repertoires in COVID-19. Generated by immunoSEQ multiplex PCR, the TCRdb table keeps only in-frame clones and is missing some. The repertoire holds about 120,000 clones, with 75% to 85% as singletons. Material: peripheral blood. Receptor source: a man aged 35 to 55 with active or convalescent COVID-19.

DNA for the CDR3: TGCGCCAGCAGCCAAGGATCGACTGCTTCCTACGAGCAGTACTTC. Protein: CASSQGSTASYEQYF. The V gene is TRBV4-1, the J gene TRBJ2-7; D remains ambiguous. Germline CDR1 MGHRA, CDR2 YSYEKL. V lost 1 base, J lost 1 base, and 11 bases lay in between. The CDR3 spans 15 residues.

On this clone: Other nucleotide sequences from this sample produce the same CDR3. The V gene is TRBV7-9, the J gene TRBJ1-6, with TRBD1 as a possible D gene (6 bases). The length of the CDR3 is 14 residues. V lost 0 bases and J lost 9, with 9 bases in between. Germline V gene data show CDR1 as SEHNR and CDR2 as FQNEAQ (reference sequence). The CDR3 loop is CASSLAQGGSPLHF. DNA of the CDR3: TGTGCCAGCAGCTTAGCACAGGGTGGTTCACCCCTCCACTTT.

The chain is built from TRBV9 and TRBJ2-7, with D perhaps TRBD2 (6 bases). CDR1 is SGDLS, CDR2 YYNGEE, per germline. The germline V and J ends were trimmed by 0 bases and 7 bases, with 14 bases remaining between them. This CDR3 region has 14 residues. Written as DNA, the CDR3 is TGTGCCAGCAGCGTAGCGGTGGGGGGTCGAGAGCAGTACTTC. Protein: CASSVAVGGREQYF.

V usage is TRBV7-9 and J usage is TRBJ1-1; D not resolved. This CDR3 spans 16 amino acids. Trimming shortened V by 5 bases and J by 4 bases, and 20 bases separated the two germline ends. The germline CDR1 and CDR2 sequences are SEHNR and FQNEAQ (reference sequence). The CDR3 region is CASSPRVRGVGTEAFF. CDR3 in DNA: TGTGCCAGCAGCCCTAGAGTTCGGGGAGTGGGCACTGAAGCTTTCTTT.

In its sample, this clone was seen a few times. The chain recombines TRBV24-1 with TRBJ1-5; D ambiguous. V lost 4 bases to trimming and J lost 2 bases, with 11 bases between them. This CDR3 contains 15 residues. Germline CDR1 reads KGHDR; CDR2 reads SFDVKD. The CDR3 loop is CATSDVGGRNQPQHF. The CDR3 coding sequence is TGTGCCACCAGTGACGTAGGAGGTCGCAATCAGCCCCAGCATTTT.

V usage is TRBV13 and J usage is TRBJ2-1; a possible D gene is TRBD1 (5 bases). The CDR3 length is 14 residues. Germline V gene lookup returns CDR1 PRHDT and CDR2 FYEKMQ (reference sequence). V was cut by 5 bases and J by 9 bases, with 17 bases left in between. Here the CDR3 reads CASSQDPTQGEQFF. The CDR3 bases are TGTGCCAGCAGCCAAGACCCGACGCAGGGTGAGCAGTTCTTC.

The chain employs TRBV19 and TRBJ2-3, with D possibly matching TRBD2 (5 bases). The V end lost 5 bases, the J end lost 4 bases, and 16 bases lay between the germline ends. The CDR3 covers 15 residues. CDR1 LNHDA and CDR2 SQIVND come from the germline V gene (reference sequence). For the CDR3, the DNA is TGTGCCAGTAGTCCAGTCTCCACCGGGGCAGATACGCAGTATTTT. Its protein is CASSPVSTGADTQYF. The whole variable domain, remainder taken from reference TRBV19 and TRBJ2-3, is DGGITQSPKYLFRKEGQNVTLSCEQNLNHDAMYWYRQDPGQGLRLIYYSQIVNDFQKGDIAEGYSVSREKKESFPLTVTSAQKNPTAFYLCASSPVSTGADTQYFGPGTRLTVL.

This chain joins TRBV19 and TRBJ1-1; D ambiguous. V lost 9 bases, J lost 0 bases, and 11 bases lay in between. Germline CDR1 is LNHDA and CDR2 is SQIVND (reference sequence). The CDR3 runs to 13 residues. Here the CDR3 DNA reads TGTGCCAGCCGGGGTATAATGAACACTGAAGCTTTCTTT. Its translation: CASRGIMNTEAFF.

The chain recombines TRBV5-1 with TRBJ1-4; possibly TRBD1 for D (6 bases). V lost 1 base and J 7 bases, leaving 11 bases between the germline ends. From germline, CDR1 is SGHRS and CDR2 YFSETQ. The CDR3 runs 14 residues. CDR3: CASSLSGAGEKLFF. The CDR3 nucleotides read TGCGCCAGCAGCTTGTCAGGGGCAGGTGAAAAACTGTTTTTT.

The chain has TRBV9 and TRBJ2-1; tentatively, D is TRBD1 (5 bases). The CDR3 runs 12 residues. CDR1 is SGDLS and CDR2 is YYNGEE in the germline V gene. Trimming pared 0 bases from V and 9 bases from J, leaving 7 bases between. The CDR3 region is CASSVGGVEQFF. Here the CDR3 DNA reads TGTGCCAGCAGCGTAGGGGGCGTTGAGCAGTTCTTC.

This clone was found many times. V usage is TRBV5-6 and J usage is TRBJ1-5, with D possibly being TRBD1 (5 bases). The V gene's germline CDR1 is SGHDT and CDR2 YYEEEE. Deletions cut 0 bases from V and 6 bases from J, with 13 bases between. This CDR3 has 15 amino acids. The CDR3 protein is CASSLALGGTQPQHF. The CDR3, as DNA: TGTGCCAGCAGCTTGGCCTTGGGGGGTACTCAGCCCCAGCATTTT. The whole variable domain, filled in from reference TRBV5-6 and TRBJ1-5, reads DAGVTQSPTHLIKTRGQQVTLRCSPKSGHDTVSWYQQALGQGPQFIFQYYEEEERQRGNFPDRFSGHQFPNYSSELNVNALLLGDSALYLCASSLALGGTQPQHFGDGTRLSIL.

This sequence joins TRBV24-1 and TRBJ2-3, with 12 bases identical to TRBD2. Trimming removed 0 bases from V and 3 bases from J; junction bases left unmatched: 0. CDR1 is KGHDR and CDR2 is SFDVKD in the germline V gene. This CDR3 region has 16 residues. The CDR3 loop reads CATSDLTSGGTDTQYF. DNA of the CDR3: TGTGCCACCAGTGATTTGACTAGCGGGGGGACAGATACGCAGTATTTT.

The chain carries TRBV7-3 and TRBJ2-3; possible D gene TRBD1, 5 bases. The CDR3 contains 13 residues. The germline V gene has CDR1 SGHTA and CDR2 FQGTGA. Trimming pared 4 bases from V and 1 base from J, leaving 6 bases between. CDR3 loop: CASSSTGTDTQYF. CDR3 nucleotides: TGTGCCAGCAGCTCGACAGGCACAGATACGCAGTATTTT.

The CDR3 is CASSTTGGGQLFF. CDR3 nucleotides: TGTGCCAGTAGTACGACAGGGGGCGGTCAACTGTTTTTT. The gene calls are TRBV19 and TRBJ1-4; 10 bases map to TRBD1. V trimming: 4 bases; J trimming: 12 bases; junction bases outside the gene matches: 5. The CDR3 sequence is 13 residues long. Germline CDR1 is LNHDA and CDR2 is SQIVND (reference sequence).

In DNA, the CDR3 is TGTGCCAGCAGCTTGTACGGGAGAGACAATCAGCCCCAGCATTTT. This sequence encodes CASSLYGRDNQPQHF. V gene TRBV5-6 combines with J gene TRBJ1-5; D remains unclear. This CDR3 region has 15 residues. Trimming took off 1 base at V and 3 bases at J, with 11 bases between the two ends. Germline V lookup: CDR1 SGHDT, CDR2 YYEEEE.

The V and J genes are TRBV15 and TRBJ2-3; 7 bases agree with TRBD2. Germline CDR1 and CDR2: LNHNV and YYDKDF (reference sequence). After removal of 0 bases from V and 0 bases from J, the junction contained 6 bases not matched to a gene. The CDR3 extends over 17 amino acids. CDR3 DNA sequence: TGTGCCACCAGCAGAGATCAGACTAGCTTTAGCACAGATACGCAGTATTTT. Translation gives CATSRDQTSFSTDTQYF.

The chain combines TRBV14 with TRBJ2-7, with 10 bases fitting TRBD1. Germline CDR1 is SGHDN and CDR2 is FVKESK. The CDR3 consists of 16 residues. The V segment lost 1 base and the J segment 3 bases; nucleotides outside the gene matches: 6. The CDR3 DNA follows: TGTGCCAGCAGCCAAGTAGCAGGGACAGGGGACTACGAGCAGTACTTC. Translating gives CASSQVAGTGDYEQYF.

This clone was observed a single time. This chain joins TRBV6-2 or TRBV6-3 and TRBJ2-7; weak D call: TRBD1 (6 bases). Germline V lookup: CDR1 MNHEY, CDR2 SVGEGT. The V end was cut by 5 bases, the J end by 1 base, with 9 bases between. The CDR3 covers 13 residues. In nucleotides, the CDR3 is TGTGCCAGCAGTCACAGGGATTCCTACGAGCAGTACTTC. As protein: CASSHRDSYEQYF.

The chain is built from TRBV12-5 and TRBJ2-7, with 9 nucleotides matching TRBD2. The CDR3 spans 12 residues. CDR1 and CDR2 (germline): LGHNT, FRNRAP. V was clipped by 7 bases and J by 7 bases; unmatched bases: 5. CDR3 amino acids: CASELAGGEQYF. The CDR3 coding sequence is TGTGCTAGTGAACTAGCGGGTGGAGAGCAGTACTTC.

The chain links TRBV25-1 to TRBJ2-5, with D unclear. V dropped 3 bases and J dropped 4 bases, with 9 bases sitting between them. Germline CDR1 MGHDK, CDR2 SYGVNS. This CDR3 spans 13 amino acids. Written as DNA, the CDR3 is TGTGCCAGCAGTGAGTGGGCCGGAGAGACCCAGTACTTC. It yields the protein CASSEWAGETQYF.

This chain joins TRBV10-1 and TRBJ2-7, with a weak D call TRBD2 (6 bases). V was clipped by 3 bases and J by 6 bases, with 15 bases between them. Germline V gene lookup returns CDR1 WNHNN and CDR2 SYGVQD (reference sequence). The length of the CDR3 is 14 residues. The CDR3 spells CASSDGLATGEQYF. CDR3 in DNA: TGCGCCAGCAGTGACGGTCTAGCGACGGGCGAGCAGTACTTC.